This T cell receptor beta chain was obtained from a study of CD8 T cells in Susac syndrome. Study as a whole: Clinical remission applied to fewer than ten sequenced Susac syndrome patients, and about six had active disease. When blood was collected, patients with Susac syndrome were therapy-naive, were taking corticosteroids, or were receiving intravenous immunoglobulin alone.

RNA, at about 0.45 to 1 ug, was reverse transcribed with random hexamers. The amplification used immunoSEQ multiplex PCR on TCR beta CDR3; it spanned 54 Vbeta and 13 Jbeta. TCRdb fed the immunoSEQ multiplex PCR reads into MiXCR, producing one record per CDR3 protein. This sample has 56,000 or so distinct CDR3 sequences; around 95% occur once, and the top ten carry roughly 0.79%. Germline V gene lookup returns CDR1 SQVTM and CDR2 ANQGSEA. The ends lost 5 bases at V and 6 bases at J; junction bases unmatched: 8. This CDR3 region has 14 residues. The sequence derives from a human donor with Susac syndrome. The chain couples TRBV29-1 to TRBJ2-2, with 8 bases lining up with TRBD2. Specimen: CD8+ T cells from PBMCs. CDR3 sequence reads: CSVLLGGAPGELFF. The CDR3 nucleotides read TGCAGCGTTCTACTCGGGGGGGCGCCCGGGGAGCTGTTTTTT.